The 24 T cell receptor beta chains below were found in one sample sequenced in a study of identical twins. TCRdb passed the 5' RACE reads through MiXCR, listing each CDR3 protein once. Found here are approximately 530,000 distinct CDR3 sequences, 20% to 25% of them singletons; the top ten hold approximately 0.52%. These same data were also listed under a study on yellow fever vaccine responses in identical twins.

The sample taken for sequencing was CD4+ T cells sorted from blood. The receptors shown here come from a woman between 18 and 29 years old in good health.

This clonotype was detected only a few times. V usage is TRBV12-3 or TRBV12-4 and J usage is TRBJ2-2; D is undetermined. V shed 3 bases and J shed 6 bases, with 8 bases lying between them. The CDR3 is made up of 13 amino acids. CDR3 residues: CASSFYVAGELFF. CDR3 sequence (DNA): TGTGCCAGCAGTTTTTATGTGGCCGGGGAGCTGTTTTTT.

This clonotype was counted between two and nine times. V usage is TRBV20-1 and J usage is TRBJ1-1; D uncertain. The CDR3 length is 12 residues. Trimming removed 5 bases at V and 4 bases at J, with 11 bases between. Germline V gene sequence: CDR1 DFQATT, CDR2 SNEGSKA (reference sequence). As DNA, the CDR3 is TGCAGTGCTCTAGGGCCGGTCACTGAAGCTTTCTTT. Encoded protein: CSALGPVTEAFF.

V is TRBV10-3 and J is TRBJ1-6; D is perhaps TRBD1 (5 bases). Trimming shortened V by 8 bases and J by 7 bases, and 12 bases separated the two germline ends. The CDR3 contains 13 residues. Per germline, CDR1 ENHRY and CDR2 SYGVKD. The CDR3 DNA is TGTGCCATCCAAGGGACGGTAAATTCACCCCTCCACTTT. Amino acid sequence: CAIQGTVNSPLHF.

This clonotype was counted a few times. The rearrangement links TRBV24-1 to TRBJ2-2; D ambiguous. The germline V gene has CDR1 KGHDR and CDR2 SFDVKD. This CDR3 has 13 residues. With 6 bases removed from V and 4 bases from J, the gap between germline ends came to 8 bases. In DNA form, the CDR3 reads TGTGCCACCAGTCTCTTAGGCACCGGGGAGCTGTTTTTT. It codes for CATSLLGTGELFF.

The chain couples TRBV24-1 to TRBJ2-5; 12 bases match TRBD1. Germline V gene sequence: CDR1 KGHDR, CDR2 SFDVKD. Unmatched junction bases numbered 7, after V lost 4 bases and J lost 5 bases. There are 16 residues in the CDR3. The CDR3 loop reads CATSDGTGGAWETQYF. The DNA of the CDR3 is TGTGCCACCAGTGACGGGACAGGGGGCGCCTGGGAGACCCAGTACTTC.

A few counts support this clonotype. The chain has TRBV29-1 and TRBJ2-2, with TRBD1 matching 7 bases. CDR1 is SQVTM, CDR2 ANQGSEA, per germline. With V trimmed by 5 bases and J by 3 bases, 6 bases remained unmatched. The CDR3 has 14 amino acids. The CDR3 DNA reads as TGCAGCGTTAAATCCGGGACAGACACCGGGGAGCTGTTTTTT. This encodes CSVKSGTDTGELFF.

This clonotype has a handful of counts. V is TRBV5-1 and J is TRBJ2-1, with TRBD1 as a possible D gene (6 bases). The germline gives CDR1 SGHRS, CDR2 YFSETQ. V was pared by 0 bases and J by 10 bases, with 11 bases between. The CDR3 runs 13 residues. The CDR3 here is CASSLDREWEQFF. CDR3 DNA sequence: TGCGCCAGCAGCTTGGACAGGGAATGGGAGCAGTTCTTC.

The rearrangement joins TRBV3-1 to TRBJ2-7; tentative D call: TRBD1 (6 bases). V was trimmed by 2 bases and J by 0 bases, leaving 17 bases between them. From germline, CDR1 is LGHDT and CDR2 YNNKEL (reference sequence). The CDR3 covers 17 residues. Here the CDR3 DNA reads TGTGCCAGCAGCCAAAGTAATCTCCGGACAGCCTCCTACGAGCAGTACTTC. Amino acids: CASSQSNLRTASYEQYF.

This rearrangement joins TRBV9 to TRBJ1-1; 7 bases agree with TRBD1. The germline CDR1 and CDR2 sequences are SGDLS and YYNGEE. The junction had 8 bases not matched to a gene; V was cut back by 1 base and J by 5 bases. The CDR3 runs to 15 residues. The CDR3 nucleotides are TGTGCCAGCAGCGTAATTGACAGGGCCCTTACTGAAGCTTTCTTT. This sequence encodes CASSVIDRALTEAFF.

The chain joins TRBV7-6 to TRBJ2-1; 9 bases match TRBD2. J was trimmed by 8 bases and V by 1 base; bases with no gene match: 9. The CDR3 length is 16 residues. Germline loops: CDR1 SGHVS, CDR2 FNYEAQ. The CDR3 loop is CASSLGGAGGVYEQFF. CDR3 sequence (DNA): TGTGCCAGCAGCTTAGGAGGAGCGGGAGGCGTCTATGAGCAGTTCTTC. Full variable domain (rest looked up from reference TRBV7-6 and TRBJ2-1): GAGVSQSPRYKVTKRGQDVALRCDPISGHVSLYWYRQALGQGPEFLTYFNYEAQQDKSGLPNDRFSAERPEGSISTLTIQRTEQRDSAMYRCASSLGGAGGVYEQFFGPGTRLTVL.

V gene TRBV20-1 combines with J gene TRBJ2-1; 8 positions agree with TRBD1. This CDR3 has 20 amino acids. Germline CDR1 is DFQATT and CDR2 is SNEGSKA (reference sequence). V lost 3 bases to trimming and J lost 0 bases; unmatched junction nucleotides: 19. In DNA form, the CDR3 reads TGCAGTGCTAGGGATGGGGACAGGTTTGGCCGGCAATTCTCCTACAATGAGCAGTTCTTC. Protein sequence: CSARDGDRFGRQFSYNEQFF.

This chain connects TRBV24-1 to TRBJ2-1, with 11 bases identical to TRBD2. The CDR3 runs 16 residues. From germline, CDR1 is KGHDR and CDR2 SFDVKD. After removal of 5 bases from V and 5 bases from J, the junction contained 7 bases not matched to a gene. The CDR3 DNA reads TGTGCCACCAGTGGAACTAGCGGGAGTTTCAACAATGAGCAGTTCTTC. Amino acids: CATSGTSGSFNNEQFF.

The chain employs TRBV4-1 and TRBJ2-7, with TRBD2 matching over 13 bases. The CDR3 totals 18 residues. With 1 base clipped from V and 5 bases from J, the junction kept 11 bases outside the gene matches. CDR1 and CDR2 from the germline V gene are MGHRA and YSYEKL. The CDR3 spells CASSQGRLAGGQKNEQYF. CDR3 nucleotides: TGCGCCAGCAGCCAAGGGCGACTAGCGGGAGGACAGAAGAACGAGCAGTACTTC.

This clonotype was observed many times. V and J are TRBV4-1 and TRBJ2-1; D not resolved. CDR1 and CDR2 from the germline V gene are MGHRA and YSYEKL. This CDR3 contains 14 residues. The germline V and J ends were trimmed by 3 bases and 1 base, with 7 bases remaining between them. CDR3 in amino acids: CASSQVGSYNEQFF. For the CDR3, the DNA is TGCGCCAGCAGCCAGGTGGGGTCCTACAATGAGCAGTTCTTC.

The chain recombines TRBV20-1 with TRBJ2-2; D may be TRBD1 (5 bases). The V gene's germline CDR1 is DFQATT and CDR2 SNEGSKA (reference sequence). V was shortened by 6 bases and J by 5 bases, with 10 bases between the two germline ends. The CDR3 is made up of 12 amino acids. The CDR3 loop reads CSAPAGTGELFF. CDR3 nucleotide sequence: TGCAGTGCACCGGCAGGGACCGGGGAGCTGTTTTTT.

This clonotype has more than one count but fewer than ten. The chain combines TRBV5-1 with TRBJ2-3; D call uncertain. The CDR3 has 12 amino acids. Trimming pared 4 bases from V and 4 bases from J, leaving 7 bases between. CDR1 is SGHRS, CDR2 YFSETQ, per germline. CDR3 residues: CASSPGSDTQYF. In DNA form, the CDR3 reads TGCGCCAGCAGCCCGGGTTCAGATACGCAGTATTTT.

The CDR3 DNA is TGTGCCAGCAGCAACCTAGCGGGAGTCACCTACAATGAGCAGTTCTTC. Encoded protein: CASSNLAGVTYNEQFF. The chain is built from TRBV11-2 and TRBJ2-1, with 10 nucleotides matching TRBD2. The CDR3 runs 16 residues. With V trimmed by 5 bases and J by 2 bases, 6 bases remained unmatched. Per the germline V gene, CDR1 is SGHAT and CDR2 is FQNNGV.

This clonotype was seen only once. The rearrangement joins TRBV6-1 to TRBJ2-2; 8 bases align to TRBD1. CDR3 length: 14 amino acids. Germline CDR1 is MNHNS and CDR2 is SASEGT. J gave up 4 bases and V 6 bases, and 4 bases lay outside the gene matches. The CDR3 DNA follows: TGTGCCAGCAGGGACAGGGTGGTCACCGGGGAGCTGTTTTTT. Its translation is CASRDRVVTGELFF.

The chain couples TRBV7-2 to TRBJ2-5; tentative D call: TRBD2 (6 bases). The ends were cut back, 1 base at V and 1 base at J, with 13 bases in the middle. CDR3 size: 16 residues. Germline V gene sequence: CDR1 SGHTA, CDR2 FQGNSA. The CDR3, as DNA: TGTGCCAGCAGCTTAGGGTGGACTATGCTCCAAGAGACCCAGTACTTC. Protein product: CASSLGWTMLQETQYF.

The rearrangement joins TRBV10-3 to TRBJ2-7, with 7 positions matching TRBD2. The germline V gene encodes CDR1 ENHRY and CDR2 SYGVKD. The CDR3 has 14 amino acids. V trimming: 2 bases; J trimming: 2 bases; junction bases outside the gene matches: 3. The CDR3 protein is CAISEREGTYEQYV. CDR3 sequence (DNA): TGTGCCATCAGTGAGAGGGAGGGTACCTACGAGCAGTACGTC.

This clonotype was seen only a few times. The genes are TRBV5-1 and TRBJ2-2; 10 nucleotides line up with TRBD2. Germline CDR1 reads SGHRS; CDR2 reads YFSETQ. Trimming took 0 bases from V and 6 from J; bases not matched to a gene: 5. CDR3 length equals 16 residues. CDR3 in amino acids: CASSLDLAGAAGELFF. Here the CDR3 DNA reads TGCGCCAGCAGCTTGGATCTAGCGGGAGCGGCCGGGGAGCTGTTTTTT.

This clonotype was detected only a few times. V is TRBV6-2 or TRBV6-3 and J is TRBJ2-5; TRBD2 aligns across 9 bases. The CDR3 length is 15 residues. Looked up from germline, CDR1 is MNHEY and CDR2 is SVGEGT. V lost 6 bases and J lost 1; bases outside the gene matches: 6. The CDR3 sequence: CASRDIAGVQETQYF. The CDR3 DNA reads TGTGCCAGCAGGGATATAGCGGGAGTCCAAGAGACCCAGTACTTC.

V gene TRBV12-3 or TRBV12-4 combines with J gene TRBJ2-7; 7 bases align to TRBD2. This CDR3 has 14 amino acids. With V trimmed by 5 bases and J by 0 bases, 4 bases remained unmatched. The CDR3 spells CASSEGLPSYEQYF. The CDR3 DNA follows: TGTGCCAGCAGTGAGGGACTACCCTCCTACGAGCAGTACTTC.

This clonotype was recorded only once. CDR3 amino acids: CASRGGQLAGANVLTF. DNA of the CDR3: TGTGCCAGCCGCGGGGGACAGTTAGCTGGGGCCAACGTCCTGACTTTC. V gene TRBV2 combines with J gene TRBJ2-6; the D gene could be TRBD1 or TRBD2 (7 bases each). This CDR3 has 16 residues. V was clipped by 8 bases and J by 2 bases, with 16 bases between them. The germline V gene encodes CDR1 SNHLY and CDR2 FYNNEI.